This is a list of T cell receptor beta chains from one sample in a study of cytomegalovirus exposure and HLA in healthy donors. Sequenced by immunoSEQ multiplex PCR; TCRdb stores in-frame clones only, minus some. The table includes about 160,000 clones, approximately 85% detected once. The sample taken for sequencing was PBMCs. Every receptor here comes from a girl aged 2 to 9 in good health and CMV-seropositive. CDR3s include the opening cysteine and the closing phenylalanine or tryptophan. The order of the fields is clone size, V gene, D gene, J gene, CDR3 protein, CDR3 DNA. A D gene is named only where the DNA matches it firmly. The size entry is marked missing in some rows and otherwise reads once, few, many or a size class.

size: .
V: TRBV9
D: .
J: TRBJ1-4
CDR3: CASSVSQGLSEKLFF
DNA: TGTGCCAGCAGCGTCTCTCAGGGTTTAAGTGAAAAACTGTTTTTT

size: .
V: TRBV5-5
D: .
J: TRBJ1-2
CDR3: CASTRVSRSVNYGYTF
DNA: TGTGCCAGCACCCGCGTTAGCCGATCAGTTAACTATGGCTACACCTTC

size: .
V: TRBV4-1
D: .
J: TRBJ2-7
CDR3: CASSQEPKLEQYF
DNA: TGCGCCAGCAGCCAAGAGCCGAAACTCGAGCAGTACTTC

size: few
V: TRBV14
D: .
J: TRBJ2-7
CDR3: CASSQSRDEQYF
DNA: TGTGCCAGCAGCCAAAGCAGGGACGAGCAGTACTTC

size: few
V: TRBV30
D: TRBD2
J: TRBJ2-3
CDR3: CAWAPGTSGSADTQYF
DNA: TGTGCCTGGGCCCCCGGGACTAGCGGGAGTGCAGATACGCAGTATTTT

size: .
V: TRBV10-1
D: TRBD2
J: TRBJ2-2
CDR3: CASSEAGMGGELFF
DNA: TGCGCCAGCAGTGAAGCGGGAATGGGCGGGGAGCTGTTTTTT

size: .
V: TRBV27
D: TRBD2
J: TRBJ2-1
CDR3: CASSLLAGDSGEQFF
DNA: TGTGCCAGCAGTTTACTAGCGGGAGATTCCGGTGAGCAGTTCTTC

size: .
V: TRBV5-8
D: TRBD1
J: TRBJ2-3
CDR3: CASSSLDRATDTQYF
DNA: TGTGCCAGCAGCTCGTTAGACAGGGCCACAGATACGCAGTATTTT

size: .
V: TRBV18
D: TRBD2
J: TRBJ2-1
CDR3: CASSPGPGLAGKGQFF
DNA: TGTGCCAGCTCACCGGGACCGGGACTAGCGGGAAAAGGGCAGTTCTTC

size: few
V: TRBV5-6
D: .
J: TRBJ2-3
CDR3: CASSYEARADTQYF
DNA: TGTGCCAGCAGCTACGAAGCCAGGGCAGATACGCAGTATTTT

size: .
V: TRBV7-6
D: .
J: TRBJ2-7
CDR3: CASSLGRDEQYF
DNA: TGTGCCAGCAGCTTAGGGAGGGACGAGCAGTACTTC

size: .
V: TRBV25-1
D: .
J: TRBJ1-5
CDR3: CASSEDSDDGQPQHF
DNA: TGTGCCAGCAGTGAGGACAGCGACGACGGTCAGCCCCAGCATTTT

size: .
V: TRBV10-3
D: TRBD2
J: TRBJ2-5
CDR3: CAISESASGRASNGETQYF
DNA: TGTGCCATCAGTGAGTCGGCTAGCGGGAGGGCCAGTAATGGAGAGACCCAGTACTTC

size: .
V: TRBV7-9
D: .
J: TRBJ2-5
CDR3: CASSLRTVKETQYF
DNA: TGTGCCAGCAGCCTTAGGACAGTTAAAGAGACCCAGTACTTC